This T cell receptor beta chain was sequenced during a study of response to subunit inactivated influenza vaccine. From the RT-PCR reads, TCRdb called clonotypes with MiXCR, one entry per CDR3 protein. The sample lists around 710,000 distinct CDR3 sequences, 14% occurring once. The germline V gene has CDR1 MGHRA and CDR2 YSYEKL. This CDR3 is 17 amino acids long. Unmatched junction bases numbered 11, after V lost 0 bases and J lost 5 bases. This receptor was obtained from a man aged 50-60 years who received an inactivated influenza vaccine. This rearrangement joins TRBV4-1 to TRBJ2-3, with TRBD2 matching 7 bases. Specimen: PBMCs from blood, collected around 15 days before vaccination. CDR3 region: CASSQELSAVAGDTQYF. Written as DNA, the CDR3 is TGCGCCAGCAGCCAAGAATTGTCTGCGGTAGCGGGAGATACGCAGTATTTT.